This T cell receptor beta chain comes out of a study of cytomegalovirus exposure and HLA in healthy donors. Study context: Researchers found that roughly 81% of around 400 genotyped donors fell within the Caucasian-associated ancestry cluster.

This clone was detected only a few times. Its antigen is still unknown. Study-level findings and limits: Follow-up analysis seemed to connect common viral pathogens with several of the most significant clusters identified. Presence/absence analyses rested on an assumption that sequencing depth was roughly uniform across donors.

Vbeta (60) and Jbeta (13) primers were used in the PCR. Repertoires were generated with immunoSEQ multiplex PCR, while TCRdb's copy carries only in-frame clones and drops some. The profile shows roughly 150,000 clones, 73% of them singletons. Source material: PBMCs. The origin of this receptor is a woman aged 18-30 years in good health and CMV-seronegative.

The CDR3 DNA follows: TGTGCCAGCAGCTTACTAGATTACAATGAGCAGTTCTTC. This codes for CASSLLDYNEQFF. The rearrangement links TRBV13 to TRBJ2-1, with D unresolved. The length of the CDR3 is 13 residues. Germline V gene data show CDR1 as PRHDT and CDR2 as FYEKMQ (reference sequence). V was shortened by 2 bases and J by 4 bases, with 6 bases between the two germline ends. Using reference TRBV13 and TRBJ2-1 for the parts outside the CDR3, the full variable domain is AAGVIQSPRHLIKEKRETATLKCYPIPRHDTVYWYQQGPGQDPQFLISFYEKMQSDKGSIPDRFSAQQFSDYHSELNMSSLELGDSALYFCASSLLDYNEQFFGPGTRLTVL.